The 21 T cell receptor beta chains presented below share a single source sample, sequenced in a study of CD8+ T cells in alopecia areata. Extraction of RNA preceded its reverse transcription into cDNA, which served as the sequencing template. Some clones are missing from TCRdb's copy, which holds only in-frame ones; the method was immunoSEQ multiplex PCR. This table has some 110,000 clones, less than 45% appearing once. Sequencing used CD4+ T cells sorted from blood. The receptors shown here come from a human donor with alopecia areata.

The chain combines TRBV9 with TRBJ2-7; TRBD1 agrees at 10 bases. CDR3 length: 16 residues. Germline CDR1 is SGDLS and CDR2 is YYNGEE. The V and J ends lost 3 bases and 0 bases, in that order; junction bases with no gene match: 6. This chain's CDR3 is CASSARDRGSSYEQYF. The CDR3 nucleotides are TGTGCCAGCAGCGCCAGGGACAGGGGAAGCTCCTACGAGCAGTACTTC.

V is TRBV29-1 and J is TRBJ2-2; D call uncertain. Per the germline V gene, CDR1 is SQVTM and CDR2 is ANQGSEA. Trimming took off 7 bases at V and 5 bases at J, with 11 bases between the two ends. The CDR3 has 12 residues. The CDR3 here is CSARLGTGELFF. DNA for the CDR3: TGCAGCGCCCGGCTGGGTACCGGGGAGCTGTTTTTT.

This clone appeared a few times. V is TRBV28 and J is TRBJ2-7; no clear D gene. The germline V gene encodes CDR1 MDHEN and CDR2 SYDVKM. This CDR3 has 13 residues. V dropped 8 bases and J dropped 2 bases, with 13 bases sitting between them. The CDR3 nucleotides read TGTGCCAGCGGGGATCCTTCCACCTACGAGCAGTACTTC. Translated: CASGDPSTYEQYF.

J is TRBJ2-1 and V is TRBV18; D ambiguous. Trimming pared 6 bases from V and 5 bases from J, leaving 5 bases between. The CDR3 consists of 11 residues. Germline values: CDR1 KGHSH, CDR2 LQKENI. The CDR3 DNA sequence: TGTGCCAGCTCCCCAAACAATGAGCAGTTCTTC. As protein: CASSPNNEQFF.

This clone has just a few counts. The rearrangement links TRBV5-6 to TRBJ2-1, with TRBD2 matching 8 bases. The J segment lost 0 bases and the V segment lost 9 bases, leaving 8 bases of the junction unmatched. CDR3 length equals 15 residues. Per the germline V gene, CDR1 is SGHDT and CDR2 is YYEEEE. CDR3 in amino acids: CATSAGLASYNEQFF. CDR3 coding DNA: TGTGCCACATCGGCCGGACTAGCCTCCTACAATGAGCAGTTCTTC.

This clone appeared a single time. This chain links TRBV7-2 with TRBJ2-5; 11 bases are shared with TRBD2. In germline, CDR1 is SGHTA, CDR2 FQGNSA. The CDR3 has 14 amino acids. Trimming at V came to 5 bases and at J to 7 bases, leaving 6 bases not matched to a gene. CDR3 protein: CASSPLAGVGTQYF. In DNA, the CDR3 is TGTGCCAGCAGCCCACTAGCGGGAGTGGGGACCCAGTACTTC.

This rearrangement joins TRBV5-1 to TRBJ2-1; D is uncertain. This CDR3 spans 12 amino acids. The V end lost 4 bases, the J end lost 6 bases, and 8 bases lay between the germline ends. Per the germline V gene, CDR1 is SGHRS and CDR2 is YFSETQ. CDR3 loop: CASSRIGNEQFF. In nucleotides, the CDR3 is TGCGCCAGCAGCAGGATCGGCAATGAGCAGTTCTTC.

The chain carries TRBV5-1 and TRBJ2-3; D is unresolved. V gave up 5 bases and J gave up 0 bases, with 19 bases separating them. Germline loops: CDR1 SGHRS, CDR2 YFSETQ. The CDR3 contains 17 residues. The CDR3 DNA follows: TGCGCCAGCAGAGAGGTAAAGGGCCCCGTCAGCACAGATACGCAGTATTTT. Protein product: CASREVKGPVSTDTQYF.

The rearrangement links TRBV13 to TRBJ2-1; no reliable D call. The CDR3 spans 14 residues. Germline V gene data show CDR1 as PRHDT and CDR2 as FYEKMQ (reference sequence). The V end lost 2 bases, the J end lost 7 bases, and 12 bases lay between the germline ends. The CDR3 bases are TGTGCCAGCAGCTTAAGGGTACAGATAAATGAGCAGTTCTTC. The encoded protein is CASSLRVQINEQFF. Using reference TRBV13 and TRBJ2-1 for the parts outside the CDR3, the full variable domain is AAGVIQSPRHLIKEKRETATLKCYPIPRHDTVYWYQQGPGQDPQFLISFYEKMQSDKGSIPDRFSAQQFSDYHSELNMSSLELGDSALYFCASSLRVQINEQFFGPGTRLTVL.

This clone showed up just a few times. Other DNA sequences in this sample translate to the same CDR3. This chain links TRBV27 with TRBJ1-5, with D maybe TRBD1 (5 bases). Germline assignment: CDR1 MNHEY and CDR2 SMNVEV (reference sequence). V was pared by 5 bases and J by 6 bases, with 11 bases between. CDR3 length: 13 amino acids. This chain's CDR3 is CASSRGSPQPQHF. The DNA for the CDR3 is TGTGCCAGCAGTCGGGGCTCCCCTCAGCCCCAGCATTTT.

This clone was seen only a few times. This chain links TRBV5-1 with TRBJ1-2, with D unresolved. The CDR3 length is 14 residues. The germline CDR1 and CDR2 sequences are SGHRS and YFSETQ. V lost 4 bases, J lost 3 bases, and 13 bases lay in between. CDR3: CASSIRTGDYGYTF. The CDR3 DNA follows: TGCGCCAGCAGCATACGGACCGGGGACTATGGCTACACCTTC.

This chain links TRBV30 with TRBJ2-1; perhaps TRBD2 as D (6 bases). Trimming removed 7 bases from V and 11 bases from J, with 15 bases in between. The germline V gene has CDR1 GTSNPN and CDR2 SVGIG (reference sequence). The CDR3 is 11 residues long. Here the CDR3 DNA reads TGTGCCTTCGGACTGGGGGGTAAGCAGTTCTTC. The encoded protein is CAFGLGGKQFF.

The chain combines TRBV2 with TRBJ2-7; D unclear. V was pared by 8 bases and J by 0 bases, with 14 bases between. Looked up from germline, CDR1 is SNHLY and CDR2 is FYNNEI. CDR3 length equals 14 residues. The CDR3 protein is CASHRRLSSYEQYF. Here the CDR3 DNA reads TGTGCCAGCCATCGGCGATTGAGCTCCTACGAGCAGTACTTC.

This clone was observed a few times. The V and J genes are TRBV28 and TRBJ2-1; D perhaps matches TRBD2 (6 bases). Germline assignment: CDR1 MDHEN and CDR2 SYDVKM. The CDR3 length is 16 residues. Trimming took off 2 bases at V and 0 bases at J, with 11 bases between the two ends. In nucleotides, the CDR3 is TGTGCCAGCAGTTTAACTAGCCCGAGCTCCTACAATGAGCAGTTCTTC. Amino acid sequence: CASSLTSPSSYNEQFF.

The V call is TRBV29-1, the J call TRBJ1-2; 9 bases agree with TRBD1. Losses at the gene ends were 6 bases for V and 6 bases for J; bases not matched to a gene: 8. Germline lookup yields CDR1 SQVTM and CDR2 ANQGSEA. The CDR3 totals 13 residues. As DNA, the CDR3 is TGCAGCGTCGCCGGGACAGGGTCGAATGGCTACACCTTC. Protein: CSVAGTGSNGYTF.

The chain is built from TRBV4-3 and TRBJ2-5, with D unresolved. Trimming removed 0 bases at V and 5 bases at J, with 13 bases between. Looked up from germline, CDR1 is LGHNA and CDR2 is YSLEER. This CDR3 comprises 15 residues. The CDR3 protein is CASSQDVFGSETQYF. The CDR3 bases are TGCGCCAGCAGCCAAGATGTGTTCGGGTCGGAGACCCAGTACTTC.

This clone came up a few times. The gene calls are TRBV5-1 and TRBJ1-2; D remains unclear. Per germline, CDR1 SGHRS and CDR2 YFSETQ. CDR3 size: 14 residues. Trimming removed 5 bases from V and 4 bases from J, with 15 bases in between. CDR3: CASRFGRSGYGYTF. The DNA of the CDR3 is TGCGCCAGCAGGTTCGGCAGATCGGGCTATGGCTACACCTTC.

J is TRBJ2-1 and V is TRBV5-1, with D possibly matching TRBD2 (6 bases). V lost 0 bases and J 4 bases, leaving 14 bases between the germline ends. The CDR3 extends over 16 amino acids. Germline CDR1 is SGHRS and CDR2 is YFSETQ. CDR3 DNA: TGCGCCAGCAGCTTGGCCGAAGGCGGGGTATACAATGAGCAGTTCTTC. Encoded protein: CASSLAEGGVYNEQFF.

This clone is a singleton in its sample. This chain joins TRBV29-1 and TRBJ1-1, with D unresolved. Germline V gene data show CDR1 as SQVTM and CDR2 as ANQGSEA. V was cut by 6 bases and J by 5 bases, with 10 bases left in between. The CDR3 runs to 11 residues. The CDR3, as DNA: TGCAGCGTCGCACCTGGGACTGAAGCTTTCTTT. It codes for CSVAPGTEAFF.

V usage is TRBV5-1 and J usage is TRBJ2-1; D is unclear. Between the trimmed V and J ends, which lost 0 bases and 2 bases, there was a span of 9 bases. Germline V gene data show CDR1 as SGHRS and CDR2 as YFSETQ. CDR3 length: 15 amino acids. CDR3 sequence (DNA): TGCGCCAGCAGCTTGGTTCCGGGCGCCTACAATGAGCAGTTCTTC. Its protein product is CASSLVPGAYNEQFF. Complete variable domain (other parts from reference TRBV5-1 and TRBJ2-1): KAGVTQTPRYLIKTRGQQVTLSCSPISGHRSVSWYQQTPGQGLQFLFEYFSETQRNKGNFPGRFSGRQFSNSRSEMNVSTLELGDSALYLCASSLVPGAYNEQFFGPGTRLTVL.

The CDR3 DNA reads TGTGCCAGCAGCTTATCGGACGGAACCTATGGCTACACCTTC. Its protein product is CASSLSDGTYGYTF. This rearrangement joins TRBV7-2 to TRBJ1-2; no clear D. The germline CDR1 and CDR2 sequences are SGHTA and FQGNSA. The CDR3 consists of 14 residues. V lost 2 bases and J 4 bases, leaving 11 bases between the germline ends. Full variable domain (rest looked up from reference TRBV7-2 and TRBJ1-2): GAGVSQSPSNKVTEKGKDVELRCDPISGHTALYWYRQSLGQGLEFLIYFQGNSAPDKSGLPSDRFSAERTGGSVSTLTIQRTQQEDSAVYLCASSLSDGTYGYTFGSGTRLTVV.